The rows below give T cell receptor beta chains drawn from one sample of a study of T cell responses to AZD1222 COVID-19 vaccine. Generated by immunoSEQ multiplex PCR, the TCRdb table keeps only in-frame clones and is missing some. The sample has approximately 50,000 clones, around three quarters seen once; the top ten hold around 7%. Sequenced here: peripheral blood, sampled on day 0 of AZD1222 vaccination. Source of these receptors: an adult in good health. The CDR3 runs from the conserved cysteine through the conserved F or W. The D gene is left open where the match is weak. Clone size appears in some rows only: once, few, many, or a class for an expanded clone.

CDR3: CASSNSLGASGYTF
DNA: TGTGCCAGCAGTAACTCTTTGGGGGCGAGTGGCTACACCTTC
size: -
D: -
V: TRBV27
J: TRBJ1-2

CDR3: CASSYSPTSADYEQYF
DNA: TGTGCCAGCAGTTACTCCCCCACTAGCGCGGACTACGAGCAGTACTTC
size: -
D: TRBD2
V: TRBV6-5
J: TRBJ2-7

CDR3: CASSKARELGLIVWGLYGYTF
DNA: TGTGCCAGCAGCAAAGCGCGGGAACTGGGACTTATAGTTTGGGGGTTGTATGGCTACACCTTC
size: -
D: -
V: TRBV21-1
J: TRBJ1-2

CDR3: CASRIMEAFF
DNA: TGTGCCAGCAGGATAATGGAAGCTTTCTTT
size: -
D: -
V: TRBV6-5
J: TRBJ1-1

CDR3: CASRGQAYSNQPQHF
DNA: TGTGCCAGCAGGGGGCAGGCATATAGCAATCAGCCCCAGCATTTT
size: -
D: -
V: TRBV6-5
J: TRBJ1-5

CDR3: CASSVDGYSNQPQHF
DNA: TGTGCCAGCAGCGTAGACGGGTATAGCAATCAGCCCCAGCATTTT
size: -
D: -
V: TRBV9
J: TRBJ1-5

CDR3: CASSLAPGNTEAFF
DNA: TGTGCCAGCAGCTTAGCACCAGGGAATACTGAAGCTTTCTTT
size: -
D: -
V: TRBV7-6
J: TRBJ1-1

CDR3: CASWDLQLHQPQHF
DNA: TGTGCCAGTTGGGACTTGCAACTGCATCAGCCCCAGCATTTT
size: -
D: -
V: TRBV19
J: TRBJ1-5

CDR3: CASSRVQGNYGYTF
DNA: TGTGCCAGCAGTAGAGTACAGGGTAACTATGGCTACACCTTC
size: -
D: -
V: TRBV6-5
J: TRBJ1-2

CDR3: CASSWTSSSTDTQYF
DNA: TGTGCCAGCAGTTGGACTAGCAGCAGCACAGATACGCAGTATTTT
size: -
D: TRBD2
V: TRBV2
J: TRBJ2-3

CDR3: CASSFATGDNSPLHF
DNA: TGTGCCAGCAGTTTTGCGACAGGGGATAATTCACCCCTCCACTTT
size: few
D: TRBD1
V: TRBV28
J: TRBJ1-6

CDR3: CASTASTTGGQPQHF
DNA: TGTGCCAGCACCGCTTCGACCACGGGGGGCCAGCCCCAGCATTTT
size: -
D: -
V: TRBV6-5
J: TRBJ1-5

CDR3: CASSIPTDSHNEQFF
DNA: TGTGCCAGCAGCATACCAACGGACAGCCACAATGAGCAGTTCTTC
size: -
D: -
V: TRBV5-4
J: TRBJ2-1

CDR3: CASSETRLASGEKLFF
DNA: TGTGCCAGCAGTGAGACCCGACTCGCAAGCGGTGAAAAACTGTTTTTT
size: -
D: -
V: TRBV25-1
J: TRBJ1-4

CDR3: CASSPDRNSGYTF
DNA: TGTGCCAGCAGCCCCGACCGGAATAGCGGCTACACCTTC
size: -
D: -
V: TRBV7-2
J: TRBJ1-2

CDR3: CASSLGGTGELFF
DNA: TGTGCCAGCAGCTTGGGAGGTACCGGGGAGCTGTTTTTT
size: -
D: -
V: TRBV5-5
J: TRBJ2-2

CDR3: CASSYYRDRNNSPLHF
DNA: TGTGCCAGCAGTTACTACCGGGACAGGAATAATTCACCCCTCCACTTT
size: once
D: TRBD1
V: TRBV6-5
J: TRBJ1-6

CDR3: CASSLEGRQGGGYTF
DNA: TGTGCCAGCAGCTTAGAGGGTCGACAGGGGGGCGGCTACACCTTC
size: -
D: TRBD1
V: TRBV7-2
J: TRBJ1-2